This passage covers 27 T cell receptor beta chains from one sample sequenced in a study of T-cell memory formation after mild COVID-19. TCRdb used MiXCR to reprocess the 5' RACE reads, holding one entry per CDR3 protein. This sample has 250,000 to 300,000 distinct CDR3 sequences, with roughly 17% found just once. The sequencing input was PBMCs or a T cell subset sorted from them (not recorded which). The receptors derive from a man younger than 35 who had mild COVID-19 (a few samples of this study predate the infection). Cell type and time point are not known.

The rearrangement links TRBV2 to TRBJ1-5, with no clear D. The CDR3 spans 13 residues. Deletions cut 5 bases from V and 5 bases from J, with 10 bases between. CDR1 SNHLY and CDR2 FYNNEI come from the germline V gene. The CDR3 spells CASSPRTYQPQHF. CDR3 nucleotides: TGTGCCAGCAGTCCTAGGACCTATCAGCCCCAGCATTTT. Drawing the rest from reference TRBV2 and TRBJ1-5, the complete variable domain is EPEVTQTPSHQVTQMGQEVILRCVPISNHLYFYWYRQILGQKVEFLVSFYNNEISEKSEIFDDQFSVERPDGSNFTLKIRSTKLEDSAMYFCASSPRTYQPQHFGDGTRLSIL.

The chain links TRBV15 to TRBJ2-5, with D possibly being TRBD2 (6 bases). The CDR3 has 16 residues. The V end was cut by 1 base, the J end by 4 bases, with 16 bases between. The germline V gene encodes CDR1 LNHNV and CDR2 YYDKDF (reference sequence). The DNA of the CDR3 is TGTGCCACCAGCAGAGGGTCTAGCGCCCGGGTAGAGACCCAGTACTTC. This translates into CATSRGSSARVETQYF.

The rearrangement links TRBV9 to TRBJ1-2; perhaps TRBD1 as D (6 bases). This CDR3 comprises 14 residues. V lost 4 bases, J lost 5 bases, and 15 bases lay in between. CDR1 SGDLS and CDR2 YYNGEE come from the germline V gene. DNA for the CDR3: TGTGCCAGCAGCCTCCGGGGGGGCGGGTATGGCTACACCTTC. Protein sequence: CASSLRGGGYGYTF.

V and J are TRBV7-9 and TRBJ1-1; possible D gene TRBD1, 5 bases. This CDR3 comprises 13 residues. Germline CDR1 and CDR2: SEHNR and FQNEAQ (reference sequence). V was trimmed by 3 bases and J by 10 bases, leaving 15 bases between them. The CDR3 nucleotides are TGTGCCAGCAGCTTGGTGACTCGTGGGGGAGCTTTCTTT. This codes for CASSLVTRGGAFF.

This clonotype was counted a few times. The V call is TRBV5-1, the J call TRBJ2-7; D assignment may be TRBD1 or TRBD2 (5 bases each). The CDR3 contains 16 residues. The germline V gene has CDR1 SGHRS and CDR2 YFSETQ. V was pared by 4 bases and J by 2 bases, with 19 bases between. This CDR3 is CASSQGAGTKPYEQYF. The DNA of the CDR3 is TGCGCCAGCAGCCAGGGCGCCGGGACCAAACCCTACGAGCAGTACTTC.

The genes are TRBV4-1 and TRBJ2-7, with 12 nucleotides matching TRBD2. The CDR3 has 16 amino acids. V gave up 1 base and J gave up 4 bases; unmatched junction bases: 5. Germline V CDR1 and CDR2: MGHRA, YSYEKL. The chain's CDR3 is CASSQVLAGGRYEQYV. The CDR3 DNA is TGCGCCAGCAGCCAAGTCCTAGCGGGGGGGCGGTACGAGCAGTACGTC.

This clonotype occurred a few times. The chain is built from TRBV12-3 or TRBV12-4 and TRBJ1-6, with D perhaps TRBD1 (6 bases). The CDR3 extends over 14 amino acids. Trimming removed 6 bases at V and 6 bases at J, with 12 bases between. The CDR3 sequence: CASRVGQSNSPLHF. The CDR3 region has the DNA TGTGCCAGCAGAGTCGGACAGAGTAATTCACCCCTCCACTTT.

This clonotype was seen a few times. The chain couples TRBV12-3 or TRBV12-4 to TRBJ2-1, with 8 positions matching TRBD2. The J segment lost 7 bases and the V segment lost 7 bases, leaving 15 bases of the junction unmatched. The CDR3 is 16 amino acids. This chain's CDR3 is CASNFGTSRGGNEQFF. CDR3 nucleotide sequence: TGTGCCAGCAACTTTGGGACTAGTCGGGGAGGGAATGAGCAGTTCTTC.

This clonotype was detected ten times or more. The CDR3 nucleotides are TGCAGTGCTAGAGTCGGGGGCGGCTACAATGAGCAGTTCTTC. It translates to CSARVGGGYNEQFF. The chain carries TRBV20-1 and TRBJ2-1; D may correspond to TRBD1 or TRBD2 (6 bases each). The CDR3 extends over 14 amino acids. Germline V lookup: CDR1 DFQATT, CDR2 SNEGSKA (reference sequence). V was cut by 1 base and J by 3 bases, with 10 bases left in between.

This clonotype was picked up a small number of times. The chain couples TRBV29-1 to TRBJ2-1; 9 nucleotides align to TRBD1. CDR1 is SQVTM and CDR2 is ANQGSEA in the germline V gene. This CDR3 has 15 amino acids. Losses at the gene ends were 4 bases for V and 6 bases for J; bases not matched to a gene: 10. CDR3 DNA: TGCAGCGTTGGGGGGGGGACAGGGTTTGGCAATGAGCAGTTCTTC. Amino acid sequence: CSVGGGTGFGNEQFF.

This clonotype was picked up a small number of times. The chain couples TRBV5-1 to TRBJ2-3; D is perhaps TRBD2 (7 bases). V was pared by 4 bases and J by 5 bases, with 20 bases between. Germline V gene lookup returns CDR1 SGHRS and CDR2 YFSETQ. This CDR3 region has 16 residues. CDR3 amino acids: CASSPGGGGAGDTQYF. The CDR3 DNA follows: TGCGCCAGCAGCCCCGGAGGGGGGGGCGCCGGAGATACGCAGTATTTT.

This clonotype was detected a few times. The chain employs TRBV9 and TRBJ2-3, with 7 bases aligning to TRBD1. CDR3 length equals 16 residues. V was clipped by 0 bases and J by 3 bases; unmatched bases: 7. Germline values: CDR1 SGDLS, CDR2 YYNGEE. Here the CDR3 DNA reads TGTGCCAGCAGCGTAGGCGGCAGGGGGTGGACAGATACGCAGTATTTT. Its translation: CASSVGGRGWTDTQYF.

The V call is TRBV13, the J call TRBJ1-2; D not resolved. The CDR3 is made up of 13 amino acids. Germline V gene lookup returns CDR1 PRHDT and CDR2 FYEKMQ (reference sequence). The germline V and J ends were trimmed by 4 bases and 1 base, with 7 bases remaining between them. The CDR3 DNA reads TGTGCCAGCAGCTCCGAGAATAACTATGGCTACACCTTC. Translating gives CASSSENNYGYTF.

This chain uses TRBV5-1 with TRBJ2-7; D remains unclear. V was trimmed by 1 base and J by 4 bases, leaving 9 bases between them. CDR1 and CDR2 from the germline V gene are SGHRS and YFSETQ. CDR3 length: 13 amino acids. CDR3 sequence (DNA): TGCGCCAGCAGCTTGAACCTTGGATACGAGCAGTACGTC. This codes for CASSLNLGYEQYV.

The rearrangement links TRBV18 to TRBJ2-1; maybe TRBD2 (5 bases). Between the trimmed V and J ends, which lost 8 bases and 0 bases, there was a span of 14 bases. The CDR3 has 15 amino acids. Germline V gives CDR1 KGHSH, CDR2 LQKENI. CDR3 sequence reads: CASGLRDLSYNEQFF. CDR3 nucleotides: TGTGCCAGCGGACTTCGCGATCTCTCCTACAATGAGCAGTTCTTC.

The chain couples TRBV4-2 to TRBJ1-1; D possibly corresponds to TRBD1 (5 bases). The CDR3 loop spans 14 amino acids. Trimming stripped 1 base from V and 7 bases from J, with 13 bases between. Germline V gene data show CDR1 as LGHNA and CDR2 as YNFKEQ. CDR3 DNA sequence: TGTGCCAGCAGCCAAGTTGGGGCGGGGCGTGAAGCTTTCTTT. Translation: CASSQVGAGREAFF.

The chain couples TRBV9 to TRBJ1-2; TRBD1 is a possible D gene (6 bases). V was clipped by 0 bases and J by 6 bases, with 15 bases between them. CDR3 length: 15 amino acids. Germline V gene data show CDR1 as SGDLS and CDR2 as YYNGEE. In DNA form, the CDR3 reads TGTGCCAGCAGCGTAGGGAGTAACAGGGAAGATGGCTACACCTTC. As protein: CASSVGSNREDGYTF.

This clonotype turned up a few times. J is TRBJ2-7 and V is TRBV4-1; D remains ambiguous. V lost 0 bases, J lost 1 base, and 4 bases lay in between. The CDR3 totals 13 residues. Germline loops: CDR1 MGHRA, CDR2 YSYEKL. CDR3: CASSQDHSYEQYF. For the CDR3, the DNA is TGCGCCAGCAGCCAAGATCATTCCTACGAGCAGTACTTC.

The V gene is TRBV7-9, the J gene TRBJ1-5, with unresolved D. Germline loops: CDR1 SEHNR, CDR2 FQNEAQ (reference sequence). The CDR3 extends over 14 amino acids. V lost 3 bases, J lost 2 bases, and 8 bases lay in between. The CDR3 DNA sequence: TGTGCCAGCAGCTTCTTGGAGGGCAATCAGCCCCAGCATTTT. Translating it yields CASSFLEGNQPQHF. Full variable domain (missing parts from reference TRBV7-9 and TRBJ1-5): DTGVSQNPRHKITKRGQNVTFRCDPISEHNRLYWYRQTLGQGPEFLTYFQNEAQLEKSRLLSDRFSAERPKGSFSTLEIQRTEQGDSAMYLCASSFLEGNQPQHFGDGTRLSIL.

The chain links TRBV7-9 to TRBJ2-5, with 10 bases identical to TRBD2. The CDR3 has 19 residues. In germline, CDR1 is SEHNR, CDR2 FQNEAQ (reference sequence). Trimming at V came to 5 bases and at J to 7 bases, leaving 22 bases not matched to a gene. The CDR3 DNA reads as TGTGCCAGCAGCCAACGGTTCCTCCATAGCGGGGGGTGGAAGACGACCCAGTACTTC. Translation: CASSQRFLHSGGWKTTQYF. Drawing the rest from reference TRBV7-9 and TRBJ2-5, the complete variable domain is DTGVSQNPRHKITKRGQNVTFRCDPISEHNRLYWYRQTLGQGPEFLTYFQNEAQLEKSRLLSDRFSAERPKGSFSTLEIQRTEQGDSAMYLCASSQRFLHSGGWKTTQYFGPGTRLLVL.

The CDR3 DNA reads TGTGCCAGCAGTTACGTCCTCAGATACGAGCAGTACTTC. Encoded protein: CASSYVLRYEQYF. The chain is built from TRBV6-2 or TRBV6-3 and TRBJ2-7; D is ambiguous. V lost 2 bases, J lost 4 bases, and 9 bases lay in between. The CDR3 consists of 13 residues. Germline-derived CDR1 and CDR2 are MNHEY and SVGEGT.

The gene calls are TRBV20-1 and TRBJ2-1; the D gene is possibly TRBD1 (5 bases). Germline assignment: CDR1 DFQATT and CDR2 SNEGSKA (reference sequence). V lost 2 bases to trimming and J lost 6 bases, with 14 bases between them. The CDR3 is 14 amino acids. This CDR3 is CSARSQGSRNEQFF. CDR3 bases: TGCAGTGCTAGATCCCAGGGATCCCGCAATGAGCAGTTCTTC.

The chain recombines TRBV24-1 with TRBJ2-4, with D perhaps matching TRBD1 or TRBD2 (7 bases each). The germline gives CDR1 KGHDR, CDR2 SFDVKD. Trimming removed 4 bases at V and 6 bases at J, with 15 bases between. The CDR3 runs to 15 residues. This CDR3 reads CATSDPGGVGNIQYF. Written as DNA, the CDR3 is TGTGCCACCAGTGACCCAGGGGGGGTGGGAAACATTCAGTACTTC.

This clonotype was recorded a few times. The chain links TRBV4-3 to TRBJ1-2; 10 bases are a match to TRBD1. Germline V lookup: CDR1 LGHNA, CDR2 YSLEER. The CDR3 is 15 residues long. The ends lost 5 bases at V and 8 bases at J; junction bases unmatched: 11. The chain's CDR3 is CASSYLAGTGDGYTF. The CDR3 DNA follows: TGCGCCAGCAGCTACTTGGCCGGGACAGGGGACGGCTACACCTTC.

Details on this clonotype: Relative to the germline gene, one junction end is altered; a read error may explain this. V is TRBV6-5 and J is TRBJ2-3; TRBD1 matches 9 bases. The CDR3 covers 11 residues. Germline-derived CDR1 and CDR2 are MNHEY and SVGAGI. The chain's CDR3 is CASSSRDREHF. The DNA for the CDR3 is TGTGCCAGCAGTTCTCGGGACAGGGAACATTTT.

The chain is built from TRBV6-5 and TRBJ2-7; a possible D gene is TRBD1 (6 bases). The CDR3 contains 17 residues. Germline CDR1 reads MNHEY; CDR2 reads SVGAGI. The V gene lost 0 bases and the J gene lost 1 base, with 16 bases spanning the gap. The CDR3 protein is CASSYSDRLDYSYEQYF. CDR3 nucleotides: TGTGCCAGCAGTTACTCAGACAGGCTTGATTATTCCTACGAGCAGTACTTC.

This clonotype was counted only a few times. The chain is built from TRBV6-6 and TRBJ1-5, with 9 positions matching TRBD1. The germline gives CDR1 MNHNY, CDR2 SVGAGI (reference sequence). The junction had 5 bases not matched to a gene; V was cut back by 5 bases and J by 6 bases. The CDR3 covers 14 residues. The CDR3 DNA reads as TGTGCCAGCAGTCCAGACAGGGGGATTCAGCCCCAGCATTTT. Translating gives CASSPDRGIQPQHF.